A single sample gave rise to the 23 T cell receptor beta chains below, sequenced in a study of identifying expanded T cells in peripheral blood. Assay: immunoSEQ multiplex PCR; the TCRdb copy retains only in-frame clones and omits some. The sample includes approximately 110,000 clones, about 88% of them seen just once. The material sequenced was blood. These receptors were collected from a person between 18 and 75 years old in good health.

The CDR3 DNA reads TGTGCCAGCACCCAGCAGGGGGCGGCTGGGGCCAACGTCCTGACTTTC. Encoded protein: CASTQQGAAGANVLTF. V is TRBV2 and J is TRBJ2-6; 8 bases map to TRBD1. Trimming took 7 bases from V and 2 from J; bases not matched to a gene: 7. Germline lookup yields CDR1 SNHLY and CDR2 FYNNEI. The CDR3 is 16 residues long. Looking up the rest from reference TRBV2 and TRBJ2-6 gives the full variable domain: EPEVTQTPSHQVTQMGQEVILRCVPISNHLYFYWYRQILGQKVEFLVSFYNNEISEKSEIFDDQFSVERPDGSNFTLKIRSTKLEDSAMYFCASTQQGAAGANVLTFGAGSRLTVL.

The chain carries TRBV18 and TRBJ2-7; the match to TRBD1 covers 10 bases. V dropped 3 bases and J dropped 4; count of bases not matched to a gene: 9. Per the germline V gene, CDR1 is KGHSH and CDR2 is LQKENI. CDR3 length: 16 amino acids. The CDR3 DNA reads TGTGCCAGCTCACCCTTCGACAGGGGGCTAGTGTACGAGCAGTACTTC. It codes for CASSPFDRGLVYEQYF.

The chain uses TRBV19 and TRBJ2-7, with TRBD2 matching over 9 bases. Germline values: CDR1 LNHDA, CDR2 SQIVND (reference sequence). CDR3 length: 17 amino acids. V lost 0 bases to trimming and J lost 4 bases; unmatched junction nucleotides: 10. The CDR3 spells CASSIEARASGAYEQYF. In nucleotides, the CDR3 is TGTGCCAGTAGTATAGAAGCCCGGGCTAGCGGGGCGTACGAGCAGTACTTC.

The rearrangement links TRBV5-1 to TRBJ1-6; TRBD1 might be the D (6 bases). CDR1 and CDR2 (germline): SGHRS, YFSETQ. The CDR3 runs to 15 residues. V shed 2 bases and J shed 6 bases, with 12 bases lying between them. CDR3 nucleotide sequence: TGCGCCAGCAGCTTCCTACAGGGTTCTAATTCACCCCTCCACTTT. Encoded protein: CASSFLQGSNSPLHF. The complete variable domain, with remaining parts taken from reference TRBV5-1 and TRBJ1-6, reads KAGVTQTPRYLIKTRGQQVTLSCSPISGHRSVSWYQQTPGQGLQFLFEYFSETQRNKGNFPGRFSGRQFSNSRSEMNVSTLELGDSALYLCASSFLQGSNSPLHFGNGTRLTVT.

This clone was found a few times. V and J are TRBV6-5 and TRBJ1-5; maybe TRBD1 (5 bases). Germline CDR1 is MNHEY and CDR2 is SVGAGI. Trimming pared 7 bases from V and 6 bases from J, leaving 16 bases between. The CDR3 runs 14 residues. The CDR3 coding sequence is TGTGCCAGCACCTGGGGGGGATCGGGTCAGCCCCAGCATTTT. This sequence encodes CASTWGGSGQPQHF.

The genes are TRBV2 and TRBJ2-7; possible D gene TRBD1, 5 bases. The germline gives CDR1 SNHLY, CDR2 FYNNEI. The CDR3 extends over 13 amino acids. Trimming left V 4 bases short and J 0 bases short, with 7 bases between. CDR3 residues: CASSVDNSYEQYF. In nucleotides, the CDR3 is TGTGCCAGCAGTGTGGACAACTCCTACGAGCAGTACTTC.

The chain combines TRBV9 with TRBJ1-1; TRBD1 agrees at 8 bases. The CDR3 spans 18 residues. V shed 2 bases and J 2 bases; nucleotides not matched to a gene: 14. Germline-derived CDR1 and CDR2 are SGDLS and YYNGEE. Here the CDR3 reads CASSVTKRGSGGNTEAFF. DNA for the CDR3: TGTGCCAGCAGCGTCACTAAACGGGGGTCAGGGGGCAACACTGAAGCTTTCTTT.

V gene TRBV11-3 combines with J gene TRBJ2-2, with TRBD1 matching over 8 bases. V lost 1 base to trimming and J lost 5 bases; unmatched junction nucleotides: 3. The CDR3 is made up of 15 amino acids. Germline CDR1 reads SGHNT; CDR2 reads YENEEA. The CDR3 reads CASSLGQGRTGELFF. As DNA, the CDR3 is TGTGCCAGCAGCTTAGGACAGGGGCGGACCGGGGAGCTGTTTTTT.

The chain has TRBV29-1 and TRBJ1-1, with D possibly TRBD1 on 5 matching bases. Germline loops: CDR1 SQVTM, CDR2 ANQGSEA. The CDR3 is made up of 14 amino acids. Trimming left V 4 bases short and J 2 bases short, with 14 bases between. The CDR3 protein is CSVVGGTFNTEAFF. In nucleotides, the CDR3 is TGCAGCGTTGTAGGCGGGACGTTTAACACTGAAGCTTTCTTT.

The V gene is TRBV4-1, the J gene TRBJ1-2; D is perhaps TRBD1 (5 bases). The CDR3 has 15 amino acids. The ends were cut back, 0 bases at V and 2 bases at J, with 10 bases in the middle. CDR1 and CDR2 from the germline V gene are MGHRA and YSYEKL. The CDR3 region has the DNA TGCGCCAGCAGCCAAGAAGGGGTGGGAAACTATGGCTACACCTTC. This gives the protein CASSQEGVGNYGYTF.

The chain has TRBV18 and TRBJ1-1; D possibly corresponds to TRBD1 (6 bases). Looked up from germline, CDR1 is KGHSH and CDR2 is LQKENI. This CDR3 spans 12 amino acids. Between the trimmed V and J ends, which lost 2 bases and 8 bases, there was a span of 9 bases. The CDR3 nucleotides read TGTGCCAGCTCACCAGGTCAGGGGGAAGCTTTCTTT. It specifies CASSPGQGEAFF. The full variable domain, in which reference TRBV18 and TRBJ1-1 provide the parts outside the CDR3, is NAGVMQNPRHLVRRRGQEARLRCSPMKGHSHVYWYRQLPEEGLKFMVYLQKENIIDESGMPKERFSAEFPKEGPSILRIQQVVRGDSAAYFCASSPGQGEAFFGQGTRLTVV.

CDR3 sequence (DNA): TGTGCCAGCAGTGATGACAGGGGGCTAGAGACCCAGTACTTC. Residues: CASSDDRGLETQYF. The chain uses TRBV6-5 and TRBJ2-5; 10 bases are a match to TRBD1. The germline gives CDR1 MNHEY, CDR2 SVGAGI. Unmatched junction bases numbered 4, after V lost 5 bases and J lost 4 bases. This CDR3 contains 14 residues.

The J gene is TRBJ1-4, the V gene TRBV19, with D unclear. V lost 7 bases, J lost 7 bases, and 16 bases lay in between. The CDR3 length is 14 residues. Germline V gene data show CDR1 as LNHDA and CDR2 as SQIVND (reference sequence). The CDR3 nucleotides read TGTGCCAGTAACCCGAGTTCCTTTGGTGAAAAACTGTTTTTT. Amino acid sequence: CASNPSSFGEKLFF.

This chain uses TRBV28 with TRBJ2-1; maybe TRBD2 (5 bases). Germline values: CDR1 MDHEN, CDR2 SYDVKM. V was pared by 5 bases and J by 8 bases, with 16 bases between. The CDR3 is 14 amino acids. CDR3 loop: CASSRGLVGYEQFF. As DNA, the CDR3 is TGTGCCAGCAGTCGGGGTCTGGTGGGGTATGAGCAGTTCTTC.

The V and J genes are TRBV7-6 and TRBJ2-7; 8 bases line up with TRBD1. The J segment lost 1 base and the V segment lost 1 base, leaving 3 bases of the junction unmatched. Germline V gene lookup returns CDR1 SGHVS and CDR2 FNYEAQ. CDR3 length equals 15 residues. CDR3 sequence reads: CASSLVQGGSYEQYF. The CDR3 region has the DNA TGTGCCAGCAGCTTAGTACAGGGGGGATCCTACGAGCAGTACTTC.

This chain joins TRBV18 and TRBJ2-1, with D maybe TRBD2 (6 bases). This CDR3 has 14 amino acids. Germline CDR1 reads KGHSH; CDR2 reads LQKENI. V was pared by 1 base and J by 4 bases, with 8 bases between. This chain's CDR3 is CASSPLDYYNEQFF. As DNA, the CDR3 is TGTGCCAGCTCACCACTGGACTATTACAATGAGCAGTTCTTC.

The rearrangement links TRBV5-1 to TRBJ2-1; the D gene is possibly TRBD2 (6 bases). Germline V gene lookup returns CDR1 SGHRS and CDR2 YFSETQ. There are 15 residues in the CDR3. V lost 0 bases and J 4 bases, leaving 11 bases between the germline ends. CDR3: CASSLGASEYNEQFF. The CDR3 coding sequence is TGCGCCAGCAGCTTGGGGGCTAGCGAGTACAATGAGCAGTTCTTC.

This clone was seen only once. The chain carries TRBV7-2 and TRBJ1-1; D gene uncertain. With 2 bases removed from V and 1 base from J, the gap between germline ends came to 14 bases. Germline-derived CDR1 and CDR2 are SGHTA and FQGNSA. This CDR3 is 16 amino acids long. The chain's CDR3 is CASSLNVWEANTEAFF. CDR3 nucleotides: TGTGCCAGCAGCTTAAACGTATGGGAGGCGAACACTGAAGCTTTCTTT.

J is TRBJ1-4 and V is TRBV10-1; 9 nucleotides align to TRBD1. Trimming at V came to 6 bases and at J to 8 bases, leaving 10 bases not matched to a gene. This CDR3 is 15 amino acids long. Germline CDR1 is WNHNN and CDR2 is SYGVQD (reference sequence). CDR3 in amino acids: CASSLGQGHGEKLFF. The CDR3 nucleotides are TGCGCCAGCAGCCTCGGACAGGGGCATGGGGAAAAACTGTTTTTT.

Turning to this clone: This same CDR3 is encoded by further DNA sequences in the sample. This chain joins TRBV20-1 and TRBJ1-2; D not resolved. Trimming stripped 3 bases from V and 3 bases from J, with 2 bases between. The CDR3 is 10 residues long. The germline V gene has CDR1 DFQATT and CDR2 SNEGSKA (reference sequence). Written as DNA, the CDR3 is TGCAGTGCTAGGGACTATGGCTACACCTTC. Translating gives CSARDYGYTF.

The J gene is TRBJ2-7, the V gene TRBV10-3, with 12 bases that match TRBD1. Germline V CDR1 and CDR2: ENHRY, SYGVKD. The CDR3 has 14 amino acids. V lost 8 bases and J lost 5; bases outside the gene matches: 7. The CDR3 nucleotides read TGTGCCATCGGCCGGGACAGGGGGCCCAACGAGCAGTACTTC. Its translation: CAIGRDRGPNEQYF.

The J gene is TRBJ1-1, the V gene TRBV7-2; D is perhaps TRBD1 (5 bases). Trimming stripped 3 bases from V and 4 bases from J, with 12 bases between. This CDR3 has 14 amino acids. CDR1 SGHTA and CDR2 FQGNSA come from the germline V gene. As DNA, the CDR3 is TGTGCCAGCAGCTTCGGCTCGACAGTCACTGAAGCTTTCTTT. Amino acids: CASSFGSTVTEAFF.

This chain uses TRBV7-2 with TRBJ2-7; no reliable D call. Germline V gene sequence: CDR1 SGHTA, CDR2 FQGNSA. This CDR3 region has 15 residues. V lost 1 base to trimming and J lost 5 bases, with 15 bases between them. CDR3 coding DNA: TGTGCCAGCAGCTTAGGCACCGCTGTTTTGGACGAGCAGTACTTC. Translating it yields CASSLGTAVLDEQYF.